The clone carrying this TCR beta chain turned up a few times. Germline CDR1 reads MGHRA; CDR2 reads YSYEKL. CDR3 length: 15 amino acids. V was clipped by 0 bases and J by 5 bases, with 11 bases between them. The sample originates from a study of blood T cells in healthy people across ages. Primed by a sample-barcoded 5' primer and a J-beta primer mix, a second PCR proceeded for roughly 7 to 12 cycles. TCRdb processed the 5' RACE reads anew with MiXCR; each CDR3 protein has one entry. The sample records fewer than 1.5 million distinct CDR3 sequences, approximately 42% being singletons. The rearrangement links TRBV4-1 to TRBJ2-1; D unclear. The source of this sequence is a woman aged 18-29 years in good health. Sequencing was done on a sample of blood. The CDR3 DNA reads as TGCGCCAGCAGCCAAGATCATGTGGCAAACAATGAGCAGTTCTTC. It codes for CASSQDHVANNEQFF.